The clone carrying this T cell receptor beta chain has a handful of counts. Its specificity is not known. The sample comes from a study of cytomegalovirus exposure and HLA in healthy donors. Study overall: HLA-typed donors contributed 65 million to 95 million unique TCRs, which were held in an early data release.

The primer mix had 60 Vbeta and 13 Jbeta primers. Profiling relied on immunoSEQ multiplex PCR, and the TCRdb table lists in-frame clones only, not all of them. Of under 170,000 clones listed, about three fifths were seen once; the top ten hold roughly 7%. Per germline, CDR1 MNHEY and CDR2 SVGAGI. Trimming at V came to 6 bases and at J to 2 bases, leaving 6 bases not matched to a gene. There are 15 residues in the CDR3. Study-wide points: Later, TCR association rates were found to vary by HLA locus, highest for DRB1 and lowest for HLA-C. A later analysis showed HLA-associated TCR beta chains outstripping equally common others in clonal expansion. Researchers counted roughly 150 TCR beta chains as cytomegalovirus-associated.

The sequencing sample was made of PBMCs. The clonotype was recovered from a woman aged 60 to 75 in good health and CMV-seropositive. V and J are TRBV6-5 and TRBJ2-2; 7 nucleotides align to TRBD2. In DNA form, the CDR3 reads TGTGCCAGCAGCCCGTGGGGGGGAAACACCGGGGAGCTGTTTTTT. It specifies CASSPWGGNTGELFF.